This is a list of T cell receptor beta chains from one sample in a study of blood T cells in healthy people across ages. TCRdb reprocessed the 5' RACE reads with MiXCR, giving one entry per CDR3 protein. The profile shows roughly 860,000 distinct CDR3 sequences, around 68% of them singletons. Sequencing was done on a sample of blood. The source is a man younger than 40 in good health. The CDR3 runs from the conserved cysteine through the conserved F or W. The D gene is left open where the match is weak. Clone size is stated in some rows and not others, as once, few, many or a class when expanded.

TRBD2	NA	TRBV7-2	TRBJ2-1	TGTGCCAGCAGCCAGGCCCCGTCAAGCGGGGCACACAATGAGCAGTTCTTC	CASSQAPSSGAHNEQFF
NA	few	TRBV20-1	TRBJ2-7	TGCAGTGCTAGCGATAAGTACGAGCAGTACTTC	CSASDKYEQYF
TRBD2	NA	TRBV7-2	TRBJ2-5	TGTGCCAGCAGCCCTGGACTAGCGGGGCGAATGAAGAAGACCCAGTACTTC	CASSPGLAGRMKKTQYF
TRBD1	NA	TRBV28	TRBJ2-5	TGTGCCAGCAGCTCAGCCCTTGGGGGACAGGGAATCGACGAGACCCAGTACTTC	CASSSALGGQGIDETQYF
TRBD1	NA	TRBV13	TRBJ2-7	TGTGCCAGCAGCCAAAGCCGACAGGGTTCCTACGAGCAGTACTTC	CASSQSRQGSYEQYF
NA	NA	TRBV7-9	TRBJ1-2	TGTGCCAGCAGACCTAGGGGGTTGAACTATGGCTACACCTTC	CASRPRGLNYGYTF
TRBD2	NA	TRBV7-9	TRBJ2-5	TGTGCCAGCAGCCCACTAGCGGGGGATCACCAAGAGACCCAGTACTTC	CASSPLAGDHQETQYF
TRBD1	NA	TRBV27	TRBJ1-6	TGTGCCAGCAGCCGCGACAGGGGTTTTAATTCACCCCTCCACTTT	CASSRDRGFNSPLHF
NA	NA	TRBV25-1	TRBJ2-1	TGTGCCAGCAGTGAATATGGTACGGGACAATATTTTAATGAGCAGTTCTTC	CASSEYGTGQYFNEQFF
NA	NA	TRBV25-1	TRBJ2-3	TGTGCCAGCAGCCCCGGTCGGGTCTCCACAGATACGCAGTATTTT	CASSPGRVSTDTQYF
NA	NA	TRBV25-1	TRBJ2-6	TGTGCCAGCAGTGAAATTGTGGCTGGGGCCAACGTCCTGACTTTC	CASSEIVAGANVLTF
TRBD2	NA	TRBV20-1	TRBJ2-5	TGCAGTGCCCCCGGACTAGCGGGGGGGCGAGAGACCCAGTACTTC	CSAPGLAGGRETQYF
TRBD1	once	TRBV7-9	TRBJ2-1	TGTGCCAGCAGCTTAGGGGGACAGGGAGAAACATTCTTC	CASSLGGQGETFF
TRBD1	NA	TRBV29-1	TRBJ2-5	TGCAGCGCGACGATGACAGGGGGCCGGGAGACCCAGTACTTC	CSATMTGGRETQYF
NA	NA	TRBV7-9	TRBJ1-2	TGTGCCAGCACCGCAGGGGCCTATGGCTACACCTTC	CASTAGAYGYTF
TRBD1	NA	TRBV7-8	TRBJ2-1	TGTGCCAGCAGCTCAGCTAACCGGGACAGTCAGTTCTTC	CASSSANRDSQFF
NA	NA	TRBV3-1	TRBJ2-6	TGTGCCAGCAGCCAAGATTTAGGGCCCGGTGGGGCCAACGTCCTGACTTTC	CASSQDLGPGGANVLTF
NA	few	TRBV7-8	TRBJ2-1	TGTGCCAGCAGCTTAGCGGGCAGGGGAAATGAGCAGTTCTTC	CASSLAGRGNEQFF
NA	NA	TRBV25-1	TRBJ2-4	TGTGCCAGCAGTGAATCTGGGGAGGCCAAAAACATTCAGTACTTC	CASSESGEAKNIQYF
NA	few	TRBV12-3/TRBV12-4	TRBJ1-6	TGTGCCAGCAGTTTTGGGCAGAATTCACCCCTCCACTTT	CASSFGQNSPLHF
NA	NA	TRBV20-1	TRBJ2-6	TGCAGTGCTAGAGATTATTGGGATTCAGGGGCCAACGTCCTGACTTTC	CSARDYWDSGANVLTF
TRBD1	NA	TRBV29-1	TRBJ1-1	TGCAGCGTCGGAGGACAGGGCCCTGAAGCTTTCTTT	CSVGGQGPEAFF
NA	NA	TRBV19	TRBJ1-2	TGTGCCAGTAGTATGACGGACTATGGCTACACCTTC	CASSMTDYGYTF
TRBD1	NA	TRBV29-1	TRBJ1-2	TGCAGCGTCGGAAGCGGACAGGGGGCCTATGGCTACACCTTC	CSVGSGQGAYGYTF
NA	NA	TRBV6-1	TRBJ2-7	TGTGCCAGACAGACAGGAGTTATGTACGAGCAGTACTTC	CARQTGVMYEQYF
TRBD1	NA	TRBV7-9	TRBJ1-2	TGTGCCACCCTGGGACAGGCGGAAGGCTACACCTTC	CATLGQAEGYTF
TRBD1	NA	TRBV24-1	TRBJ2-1	TGTGCCACCAGTGATTACCGGGACAGGACGGTCAATGAGCAGTTCTTC	CATSDYRDRTVNEQFF
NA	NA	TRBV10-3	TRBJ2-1	TGCGCCATCAGTGAGTATTCCACAGGGAAAGACAATGAGCAGTTCTTC	CAISEYSTGKDNEQFF
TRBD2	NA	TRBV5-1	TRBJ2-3	TGCGCCAGCAGTCCAGCCCGGACTAGCGGGCCGCACACAGATACGCAGTATTTT	CASSPARTSGPHTDTQYF
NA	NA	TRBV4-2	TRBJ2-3	TGCGCCAGCAGCCAATCTATGGCTAGCGGCACAGATACGCAGTATTTT	CASSQSMASGTDTQYF
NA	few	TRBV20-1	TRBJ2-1	TGCAGTGCTAGAGATCGGTTAGCACCGTACAATGAGCAGTTCTTC	CSARDRLAPYNEQFF
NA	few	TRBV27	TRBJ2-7	TGTGCCAGCAGTTCAGGGAACTACGAGCAGTACTTC	CASSSGNYEQYF
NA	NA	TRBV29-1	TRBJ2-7	TGCAGCGTTGCGAGGCCCCTCTCCTACGAGCAGTACTTC	CSVARPLSYEQYF
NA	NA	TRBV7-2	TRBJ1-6	TGTGCCAGCAGCTTACTACCGGCGTCTTCACCCCTCCACTTT	CASSLLPASSPLHF
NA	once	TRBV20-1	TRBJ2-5	TGCAGTGCTAGAGATCCAGGGCCTAGATCGGGGGCCCAAGAGACCCAGTACTTC	CSARDPGPRSGAQETQYF
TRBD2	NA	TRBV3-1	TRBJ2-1	TGTGCCAGCAGCCAAGCCTCTACGGGACTAGCGGGGGGGCCGTCTTCCTTC	CASSQASTGLAGGPSSF
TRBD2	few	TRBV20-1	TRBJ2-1	TGCAGTGCTAGCTTGACTAGCGGGGGTTATGAGCAGTTCTTC	CSASLTSGGYEQFF
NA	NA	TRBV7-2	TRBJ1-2	TGTGCCAGCAGCTTATCTTCAGGGGAAGGCGGCTACACCTTC	CASSLSSGEGGYTF
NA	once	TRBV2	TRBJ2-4	TGTGTCAGCAGTGAACGGTTACCACAACAGGGGAGGGCCATTCAGTACTTC	CVSSERLPQQGRAIQYF
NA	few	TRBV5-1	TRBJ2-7	TGCGCCAGCAGCATGCTATCCGGGACAAATTCCTACGAGCAGTACTTC	CASSMLSGTNSYEQYF
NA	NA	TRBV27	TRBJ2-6	TGTGCCAGCAGTGACGGGTGGGGCACTGGGGCCAACGTCCTGACTTTC	CASSDGWGTGANVLTF
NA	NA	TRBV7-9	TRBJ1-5	TGTGCCAGCAGCTTCCGCGACAGTGAGGGCAATCAGCCCCAGCATTTT	CASSFRDSEGNQPQHF
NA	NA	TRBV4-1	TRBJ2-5	TGCGCCAGCAGCCAACTCGGTTCGGGGGAGCAGTACTTC	CASSQLGSGEQYF
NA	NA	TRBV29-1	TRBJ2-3	TGCAGCGTTGAGGGGCCCGATACGCAGTATTTT	CSVEGPDTQYF
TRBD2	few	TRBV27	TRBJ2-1	TGTGCCAGCAGTAACGGACTAGCGGGTAGCTCCTACAATGAGCAGTTCTTC	CASSNGLAGSSYNEQFF
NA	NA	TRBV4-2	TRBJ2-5	TGTGCCAGCAGCCAAGATGGTGGGGGGGCTTACAATGAGCAGTACTTC	CASSQDGGGAYNEQYF
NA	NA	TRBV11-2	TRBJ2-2	TGTGCCAGCAGCTCCACCCCTGATACAGGGCAAATTACCGGGGAGCTGTTTTTT	CASSSTPDTGQITGELFF